This entry describes one TCR beta chain. PCR employed 60 Vbeta and 13 Jbeta primers. Sequencing was performed with immunoSEQ multiplex PCR; in TCRdb, only in-frame clones are kept and a portion is missing. The sample holds 55,000 to 80,000 clones, 65% to 75% seen once. This entry comes from a study of cytomegalovirus exposure and HLA in healthy donors. V shed 7 bases, J shed 4 bases, and the junction held 8 bases outside the gene matches. Germline V gene data show CDR1 as SGHNT and CDR2 as YYREEE (reference sequence). This CDR3 has 14 residues. The TCR sequence derives from a woman aged 30 to 39 in good health and CMV-seronegative. V and J are TRBV5-4 and TRBJ2-5, with 9 positions matching TRBD2. The sequencing sample was made of PBMCs. DNA for the CDR3: TGTGCCAGCTCCTTTGCGGGAGGGCGAGAGACCCAGTACTTC. Amino acids: CASSFAGGRETQYF.